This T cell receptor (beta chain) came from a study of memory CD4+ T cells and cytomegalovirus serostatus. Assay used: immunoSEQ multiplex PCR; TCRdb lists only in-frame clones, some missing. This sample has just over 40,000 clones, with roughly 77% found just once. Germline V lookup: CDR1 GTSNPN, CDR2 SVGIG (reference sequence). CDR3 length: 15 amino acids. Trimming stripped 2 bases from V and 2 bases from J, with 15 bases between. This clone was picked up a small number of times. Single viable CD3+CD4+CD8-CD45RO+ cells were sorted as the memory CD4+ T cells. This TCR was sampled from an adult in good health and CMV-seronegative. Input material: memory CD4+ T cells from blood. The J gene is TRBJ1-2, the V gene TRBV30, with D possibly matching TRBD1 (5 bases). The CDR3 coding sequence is TGTGCCTGGAGTAATTTCGGACATCTAAACTATGGCTACACCTTC. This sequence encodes CAWSNFGHLNYGYTF.